The 27 T cell receptor beta chains reported below all come from one sample, sequenced in a study of beta chain features in type 1 diabetes. General observations from the study: Moderate yet significant TCRB CDR3 shortening was seen in Type 1 diabetes patients in all four CD4+ subsets.

Their antigens are not known. Reverse transcription of all isolated RNA meant that expressed TCRB transcripts were sequenced. Produced via immunoSEQ multiplex PCR; TCRdb's table is partial and in-frame only. Among under 850,000 clones, about an eighth were seen once, and the ten largest hold approximately 0.022%. The sequenced sample consisted of naive CD4+ T cells from blood. The receptors shown here come from a man younger than 30 with type 1 diabetes.

This clone was observed a handful of times. J is TRBJ2-1 and V is TRBV13, with 10 bases lining up with TRBD1. With 0 bases clipped from V and 1 base from J, the junction kept 15 bases outside the gene matches. Germline V gene lookup returns CDR1 PRHDT and CDR2 FYEKMQ (reference sequence). The CDR3 extends over 21 amino acids. CDR3 sequence: CASSLGRWGQGFGRSYNEQFF. The DNA of the CDR3 is TGTGCCAGCAGCTTAGGCCGTTGGGGACAGGGGTTTGGTCGGTCCTACAATGAGCAGTTCTTC.

This clone has just a few counts. This chain links TRBV4-2 with TRBJ1-4; no reliable D call. Germline V lookup: CDR1 LGHNA, CDR2 YNFKEQ. CDR3 length: 15 amino acids. Trimming removed 0 bases from V and 5 bases from J, with 10 bases in between. CDR3 region: CASSQDLEPNEKLFF. CDR3 nucleotide sequence: TGTGCCAGCAGCCAAGATCTCGAGCCCAATGAAAAACTGTTTTTT.

The rearrangement uses TRBV10-3 and TRBJ2-7; 9 nucleotides match TRBD1. CDR1 is ENHRY, CDR2 SYGVKD, per germline. Trimming at V came to 6 bases and at J to 4 bases, leaving 10 bases not matched to a gene. The CDR3 extends over 15 amino acids. The CDR3 DNA is TGTGCCATCAGCGATCGGGACAGGGTGGTTTACGAGCAGTACTTC. Encoded protein: CAISDRDRVVYEQYF.

This chain links TRBV2 with TRBJ2-7, with 8 bases that match TRBD1. The CDR3 has 14 amino acids. Germline trimming cut 3 bases from V and 4 bases from J; bases unmatched to any gene: 5. CDR1 SNHLY and CDR2 FYNNEI come from the germline V gene. Here the CDR3 DNA reads TGTGCCAGCAGTGATGGCAGGGGGCAATACGAGCAGTACTTC. Translating it yields CASSDGRGQYEQYF.

The chain recombines TRBV9 with TRBJ1-5; D is perhaps TRBD1 (5 bases). Germline CDR1 reads SGDLS; CDR2 reads YYNGEE. V shed 7 bases and J shed 4 bases, with 24 bases lying between them. CDR3 length: 17 residues. The CDR3 region is CASWGLAVSFRNQPQHF. CDR3 in DNA: TGTGCCAGCTGGGGACTGGCAGTTTCCTTTCGTAATCAGCCCCAGCATTTT.

The chain combines TRBV30 with TRBJ1-1; 7 bases are a match to TRBD1. The CDR3 covers 15 residues. V dropped 2 bases and J dropped 2; count of bases not matched to a gene: 8. Germline assignment: CDR1 GTSNPN and CDR2 SVGIG (reference sequence). As DNA, the CDR3 is TGTGCCTGGAGTCTTCTCCGGGACAGAAACACTGAAGCTTTCTTT. Amino acids: CAWSLLRDRNTEAFF.

Notes on this clone: The same CDR3 is also encoded by other DNA sequences in this sample. The J gene is TRBJ1-2, the V gene TRBV30; the D is unclear. The CDR3 is made up of 12 amino acids. Germline V lookup: CDR1 GTSNPN, CDR2 SVGIG (reference sequence). V was pared by 0 bases and J by 5 bases, with 7 bases between. The CDR3 coding sequence is TGTGCCTGGAGTGTTGGTCGGTATGGCTACACCTTC. It translates to CAWSVGRYGYTF.

This chain connects TRBV5-1 to TRBJ2-1, with D unclear. V was pared by 6 bases and J by 4 bases, with 11 bases between. The CDR3 is 13 residues long. Germline CDR1 reads SGHRS; CDR2 reads YFSETQ. CDR3 protein: CASTFQAYNEQFF. The CDR3 nucleotides are TGCGCCAGCACGTTTCAGGCTTACAATGAGCAGTTCTTC.

This clone was seen only a few times. The chain links TRBV11-2 to TRBJ1-6, with D tentatively TRBD1 (5 bases). CDR1 and CDR2 (germline): SGHAT, FQNNGV. The CDR3 is 15 residues long. The ends were cut back, 0 bases at V and 6 bases at J, with 9 bases in the middle. In nucleotides, the CDR3 is TGTGCCAGCAGCTTAGAGCAGGGTGCTAATTCACCCCTCCACTTT. Its translation: CASSLEQGANSPLHF. Together with reference TRBV11-2 and TRBJ1-6, the CDR3 gives the full variable domain: EAGVAQSPRYKIIEKRQSVAFWCNPISGHATLYWYQQILGQGPKLLIQFQNNGVVDDSQLPKDRFSAERLKGVDSTLKIQPAKLEDSAVYLCASSLEQGANSPLHFGNGTRLTVT.

The sample holds a few counts of this clone. The chain is built from TRBV5-4 and TRBJ2-1; no clear D. The CDR3 spans 12 residues. V dropped 4 bases and J dropped 10 bases, with 12 bases sitting between them. CDR1 is SGHNT, CDR2 YYREEE, per germline (reference sequence). The DNA of the CDR3 is TGTGCCAGCAGCCCGGCGTTCGAGGAGCAGTTCTTC. Translated, it gives CASSPAFEEQFF.

The chain couples TRBV27 to TRBJ1-1, with TRBD1 matching 10 bases. V was pared by 11 bases and J by 4 bases, with 7 bases of the junction left unmatched. The CDR3 length is 13 residues. CDR1 and CDR2 from the germline V gene are MNHEY and SMNVEV (reference sequence). CDR3 sequence (DNA): TGTGCCTCCCAGGGACAGGGGAGCACTGAAGCTTTCTTT. Translating gives CASQGQGSTEAFF.

This sequence joins TRBV4-1 and TRBJ1-5; tentative D call: TRBD1 (5 bases). Germline-derived CDR1 and CDR2 are MGHRA and YSYEKL. The CDR3 runs to 17 residues. Trimming took 0 bases from V and 5 from J, leaving 17 bases between them. The CDR3 is CASSQEGRGAPDQPQHF. The CDR3, as DNA: TGCGCCAGCAGCCAAGAAGGTCGAGGGGCCCCGGATCAGCCCCAGCATTTT.

The chain combines TRBV6-1 with TRBJ2-5; D may be TRBD2 (7 bases). This CDR3 spans 14 amino acids. V was pared by 6 bases and J by 4 bases, with 15 bases between. The V gene's germline CDR1 is MNHNS and CDR2 SASEGT. The DNA of the CDR3 is TGTGCCAGCAGCGATCCGGGGGGCCCAGAGACCCAGTACTTC. Protein: CASSDPGGPETQYF.

This clone showed up just a few times. This sequence joins TRBV19 and TRBJ1-2; D unresolved. CDR1 is LNHDA and CDR2 is SQIVND in the germline V gene (reference sequence). Trimming removed 10 bases at V and 8 bases at J, with 14 bases between. The CDR3 is 11 amino acids. The CDR3: CATHGGNGYTF. The CDR3 bases are TGTGCCACCCACGGTGGCAACGGCTACACCTTC.

This clone came up a few times. This chain uses TRBV7-2 with TRBJ2-6; D remains ambiguous. Germline loops: CDR1 SGHTA, CDR2 FQGNSA. Trimming cost V 0 bases and J 0 bases, with 9 bases left between them. CDR3 size: 17 residues. CDR3 sequence: CASSLASRVSGANVLTF. CDR3 nucleotide sequence: TGTGCCAGCAGCTTAGCATCTCGGGTCTCTGGGGCCAACGTCCTGACTTTC.

There are a few counts of this clone. The rearrangement links TRBV13 to TRBJ1-2; TRBD1 is a possible D gene (6 bases). The CDR3 has 13 amino acids. Trimming pared 6 bases from V and 6 bases from J, leaving 14 bases between. CDR1 and CDR2 from the germline V gene are PRHDT and FYEKMQ (reference sequence). Here the CDR3 reads CASSYDTGNGYTF. The CDR3, as DNA: TGTGCCAGCAGTTACGACACAGGGAATGGCTACACCTTC.

This clone came up many times. Distinct nucleotide sequences in the sample also encode this CDR3. The chain joins TRBV7-9 to TRBJ2-2; unclear D gene. Trimming took 4 bases from V and 3 from J, leaving 3 bases between them. Germline CDR1 SEHNR, CDR2 FQNEAQ (reference sequence). This CDR3 spans 12 amino acids. CDR3 loop: CASSSYTGELFF. CDR3 in DNA: TGTGCCAGCAGCTCCTACACCGGGGAGCTGTTTTTT. Together with reference TRBV7-9 and TRBJ2-2, the CDR3 gives the full variable domain: DTGVSQNPRHKITKRGQNVTFRCDPISEHNRLYWYRQTLGQGPEFLTYFQNEAQLEKSRLLSDRFSAERPKGSFSTLEIQRTEQGDSAMYLCASSSYTGELFFGEGSRLTVL.

This clone came up a few times. This chain joins TRBV10-2 and TRBJ2-2, with a possible D match to TRBD1 (5 bases). V shed 3 bases and J shed 8 bases, with 16 bases lying between them. The CDR3 runs to 15 residues. CDR1 and CDR2 (germline): WSHSY, SAAADI. DNA for the CDR3: TGCGCCAGCAGTGACCAGGGTAGTTTGAGAGGGGAGCTGTTTTTT. It specifies CASSDQGSLRGELFF.

This clone has only a few counts. This chain uses TRBV10-3 with TRBJ2-1; D perhaps matches TRBD2 (7 bases). The CDR3 covers 18 residues. CDR1 and CDR2 (germline): ENHRY, SYGVKD. V lost 10 bases and J lost 0, with 25 bases in between. CDR3 residues: CATSVGGAHTSSYNEQFF. The CDR3 coding sequence is TGTGCCACCTCAGTAGGGGGGGCCCATACTAGCTCCTACAATGAGCAGTTCTTC.

The chain has TRBV5-6 and TRBJ1-5; D possibly corresponds to TRBD1 (6 bases). The CDR3 length is 15 residues. Per the germline V gene, CDR1 is SGHDT and CDR2 is YYEEEE. Trimming removed 0 bases from V and 7 bases from J, with 14 bases in between. The CDR3 here is CASSLDREQGQPQHF. Here the CDR3 DNA reads TGTGCCAGCAGCTTGGACAGGGAGCAAGGGCAGCCCCAGCATTTT.

J is TRBJ1-5 and V is TRBV11-2; D may be TRBD1 (5 bases). CDR3 length: 13 residues. Germline CDR1 SGHAT, CDR2 FQNNGV. Trimming shortened V by 0 bases and J by 7 bases, and 7 bases separated the two germline ends. The CDR3 spells CASSLDEGQPQHF. The CDR3 DNA reads TGTGCCAGCAGCTTAGATGAGGGGCAGCCCCAGCATTTT.

This chain connects TRBV6-5 to TRBJ2-3; D gene unclear. The V and J ends lost 9 bases and 4 bases respectively, with 11 bases between them. The CDR3 runs to 12 residues. CDR1 is MNHEY and CDR2 is SVGAGI in the germline V gene. The CDR3 protein is CASIGRSDTQYF. In nucleotides, the CDR3 is TGTGCCAGTATTGGACGGTCAGATACGCAGTATTTT.

The genes are TRBV6-5 and TRBJ2-3, with a tentative D call TRBD2 (5 bases). In germline, CDR1 is MNHEY, CDR2 SVGAGI. The CDR3 loop spans 13 amino acids. The germline V and J ends were trimmed by 6 bases and 6 bases, with 13 bases remaining between them. CDR3 in DNA: TGTGCCAGCAGCCCGACTAAGGCGGATACGCAGTATTTT. Translation: CASSPTKADTQYF.

CDR3 DNA sequence: TGTGCCAGTAAACGGGCTAACACAGATACGCAGTATTTT. Protein product: CASKRANTDTQYF. The chain uses TRBV19 and TRBJ2-3; no definite D call. There are 13 residues in the CDR3. Germline CDR1 reads LNHDA; CDR2 reads SQIVND (reference sequence). V was pared by 7 bases and J by 2 bases, with 10 bases between.

The rearrangement joins TRBV18 to TRBJ2-7, with TRBD2 as a possible D gene (5 bases). Germline values: CDR1 KGHSH, CDR2 LQKENI. This CDR3 spans 13 amino acids. Trimming took off 5 bases at V and 2 bases at J, with 10 bases between the two ends. As DNA, the CDR3 is TGTGCCAGCTCAAACGGGATTACCTACGAGCAGTACTTC. Its protein is CASSNGITYEQYF.

The CDR3 loop reads CASSQPQGVQYF. The CDR3 DNA is TGCGCCAGCAGCCAACCACAGGGTGTGCAGTACTTC. The chain employs TRBV4-1 and TRBJ2-7; possibly TRBD1 for D (6 bases). Germline V gene sequence: CDR1 MGHRA, CDR2 YSYEKL. Trimming took 2 bases from V and 9 from J, leaving 11 bases between them. The CDR3 sequence is 12 residues long.

The genes are TRBV5-1 and TRBJ2-7; 8 bases map to TRBD1. The CDR3 loop spans 14 amino acids. The germline V gene encodes CDR1 SGHRS and CDR2 YFSETQ. The trim removed 3 bases at V and 4 bases at J, leaving 6 bases unmatched. The CDR3 nucleotides read TGCGCCAGCAGCTCCCTGACAGGGGTGTACGAGCAGTACTTC. Its protein product is CASSSLTGVYEQYF.